This is a list of T cell receptor beta chains from one sample in a study of blood T cell dynamics during melanoma immunotherapy. Profiling relied on immunoSEQ multiplex PCR, and the TCRdb table lists in-frame clones only, not all of them. The table shows nearly 25,000 clones, with around 88% occurring only once. The sample consisted of blood, taken from a patient treated with checkpoint blockade. Source of these receptors: a human donor with melanoma. The CDR3 runs from the conserved cysteine through the conserved F or W. D genes are given only for firm matches. Some rows have no size entry. The others give once, few or many, or a class for an expanded clone.

clone_size	v_call	cdr3_length	d_call	j_call	cdr3_aa	cdr3_nt
.	TRBV2	14	.	TRBJ1-5	CASRGASANQPQHF	TGTGCCAGCAGAGGGGCGTCAGCTAATCAGCCCCAGCATTTT
.	TRBV4-1	17	.	TRBJ2-5	CASSQESGRTAQETQYF	TGCGCCAGCAGCCAAGAGTCTGGGCGGACTGCACAAGAGACCCAGTACTTC
.	TRBV6-6	13	.	TRBJ2-3	CASRISSTDTQYF	TGTGCCAGTCGCATTAGTAGCACAGATACGCAGTATTTT
.	TRBV7-3	14	.	TRBJ2-2	CASTPFGGPGELFF	TGTGCCAGCACCCCCTTCGGGGGGCCCGGGGAGCTGTTTTTT
once	TRBV10-3	13	.	TRBJ2-3	CAIRSAGTDTQYF	TGTGCCATCAGGAGCGCCGGCACAGATACGCAGTATTTT
.	TRBV5-4	13	.	TRBJ2-6	CASLRIGANVLTF	TGTGCCAGCCTAAGGATTGGGGCCAACGTCCTGACTTTC
.	TRBV11-3	18	.	TRBJ2-2	CASSGLRGAPANTGELFF	TGTGCCAGCAGCGGACTCCGGGGCGCCCCCGCGAACACCGGGGAGCTGTTTTTT
.	TRBV7-3	13	.	TRBJ1-5	CASGGVGNQPQHF	TGTGCCAGCGGCGGGGTGGGCAATCAGCCCCAGCATTTT
.	TRBV5-1	18	TRBD2	TRBJ2-3	CASSPKIVAGGGTDTQYF	TGCGCCAGCAGCCCAAAAATCGTAGCGGGAGGAGGCACAGATACGCAGTATTTT
.	TRBV5-1	13	.	TRBJ2-5	CASKGTSQETQYF	TGCGCCAGCAAAGGGACTTCCCAAGAGACCCAGTACTTC
.	TRBV5-1	14	.	TRBJ2-5	CASSLVGSQETQYF	TGCGCCAGCAGCTTGGTCGGTAGCCAGGAGACCCAGTACTTC
.	TRBV28	14	.	TRBJ1-3	CAVPVGKEGNTIYF	TGTGCGGTCCCCGTGGGCAAAGAAGGAAACACCATATATTTT
.	TRBV6-5	14	TRBD2	TRBJ2-7	CASSYSGTTYEQYF	TGTGCCAGCAGTTACTCCGGGACTACCTACGAGCAGTACTTC
.	TRBV7-2	15	TRBD1	TRBJ1-1	CANSHADRGNTEAFF	TGTGCCAACTCCCACGCGGACAGGGGGAACACTGAAGCTTTCTTT
.	TRBV7-9	15	TRBD1	TRBJ1-5	CASSQHGQGGQPQHF	TGTGCCAGCAGCCAGCACGGACAGGGGGGACAGCCCCAGCATTTT
.	TRBV7-9	14	.	TRBJ1-1	CASSLEAGTTEAFF	TGTGCCAGCAGCTTAGAAGCAGGAACCACTGAAGCTTTCTTT
.	TRBV28	15	TRBD1	TRBJ2-7	CASSLSGQVVRKQYF	TGTGCCAGCAGTTTATCGGGACAGGTTGTTAGGAAGCAGTACTTC
.	TRBV5-4	16	.	TRBJ2-2	CASSLKLAIDTGELFF	TGTGCCAGCAGCTTGAAACTGGCAATTGACACCGGGGAGCTGTTTTTT
.	TRBV27	14	.	TRBJ2-1	CASSGLSHYNEQFF	TGTGCCAGCAGTGGACTATCACACTACAATGAGCAGTTCTTC
few	TRBV19	13	.	TRBJ1-1	CASSTGSWTEAFF	TGTGCCAGTAGTACGGGGAGTTGGACTGAAGCTTTCTTT
.	TRBV19	13	.	TRBJ2-7	CASSIPKGSEQYF	TGTGCCAGTAGTATACCGAAAGGGTCCGAGCAGTACTTC
.	TRBV11-1	13	.	TRBJ1-1	CASSFQPGSEAFF	TGTGCCAGCAGCTTCCAGCCGGGGTCGGAAGCTTTCTTT
.	TRBV10-3	14	.	TRBJ2-2	CAISDYSRPGELFF	TGTGCCATCAGCGATTACTCTCGACCCGGGGAGCTGTTTTTT
.	TRBV5-8	11	.	TRBJ2-7	CASSLPYEQYF	TGTGCCAGCAGCTTGCCTTACGAGCAGTACTTC
.	TRBV12-2	20	.	TRBJ1-1	CASRLGRRGPLPLRHTEAFF	TGTGCAAGTCGCTTAGGCCGCAGGGGGCCGCTCCCCCTGCGCCACACTGAAGCTTTCTTT
.	TRBV2	14	.	TRBJ1-6	CASSEADWGSPLHF	TGTGCCAGCAGTGAAGCGGACTGGGGGTCACCCCTCCACTTT
.	TRBV5-8	16	.	TRBJ2-1	CASSFAAVPSYNEQFF	TGTGCCAGCAGCTTTGCCGCGGTTCCCTCCTACAATGAGCAGTTCTTC
.	TRBV18	21	TRBD2	TRBJ2-1	CASSPNIGLAGGPSRGNGQFF	TGTGCCAGCTCACCTAACATCGGACTAGCGGGAGGGCCGTCCAGGGGTAATGGGCAGTTCTTC
.	TRBV27	13	TRBD1	TRBJ2-7	CASSLTGFYEQYF	TGTGCCAGCAGCCTGACAGGGTTCTACGAGCAGTACTTC
.	TRBV7-8	14	.	TRBJ1-6	CASSLGITDSPLHF	TGTGCCAGCAGCCTAGGGATTACGGATTCACCCCTCCACTTT
.	TRBV15	15	.	TRBJ2-1	CATSRVTTLDNEQFF	TGTGCCACCAGCAGAGTGACTACCCTGGACAATGAGCAGTTCTTC
once	TRBV4-1	17	TRBD2	TRBJ2-5	CASSQVSWGTSKETQYF	TGCGCCAGCAGCCAAGTAAGCTGGGGGACTAGCAAAGAGACCCAGTACTTC
.	TRBV19	15	.	TRBJ2-4	CASSTLGGGANIQYF	TGTGCCAGTAGTACCCTAGGGGGGGGAGCAAACATTCAGTACTTC
.	TRBV10-1	14	.	TRBJ2-2	CAREGLPRTGELFF	TGCGCTCGTGAGGGGCTGCCCAGGACCGGGGAGCTGTTTTTT
.	TRBV28	14	.	TRBJ1-4	CASTLGQRNEKLFF	TGTGCCAGCACTTTGGGGCAGCGTAATGAAAAACTGTTTTTT
.	TRBV9	13	.	TRBJ1-3	CASSVSHGNTIYF	TGTGCCAGCAGCGTTAGCCACGGAAACACCATATATTTT
.	TRBV7-9	16	.	TRBJ2-5	CASSLVSGLGKETQYF	TGTGCCAGCAGCTTAGTCTCGGGCCTAGGTAAAGAGACCCAGTACTTC
once	TRBV27	17	.	TRBJ1-6	CASSLKQGLPRNSPLHF	TGTGCCAGCAGTTTAAAACAGGGTCTTCCCCGTAATTCACCCCTCCACTTT
few	TRBV4-1	12	TRBD1	TRBJ2-5	CASRQGWETQYF	TGCGCCAGCAGACAGGGGTGGGAGACCCAGTACTTC
.	TRBV4-1	14	.	TRBJ2-7	CASSQGVTSYEQYF	TGCGCCAGCAGCCAAGGGGTCACCTCCTACGAGCAGTACTTC